Listed below are T cell receptor beta chains from one sample, sequenced in a study of blood T cell repertoires in COVID-19. This table comes from immunoSEQ multiplex PCR, and its TCRdb copy is limited to in-frame clones, with some not included. The sample consists of some 250,000 clones, 86% of them appearing once. The sequenced sample consisted of peripheral blood. All receptors derive from a woman in her twenties or thirties with COVID-19, enrolled during active disease. Each CDR3 is given with its conserved first and last residue. Each record gives: clone size, V gene, J gene, D gene, CDR3 protein, CDR3 DNA. A D gene is named only where the DNA matches it firmly. Some rows mark clone size as missing; the rest say once, few, many or name a class of expanded clone.

once	TRBV7-2	TRBJ1-6	TRBD1	CASSLGLGTGNSPLHF	TGTGCCAGCAGCTTGGGCCTCGGGACAGGGAATTCACCCCTCCACTTT
many	TRBV7-6	TRBJ2-2	NA	CASSPGTDYSGELFF	TGTGCCAGCAGCCCCGGGACGGACTACAGCGGGGAGCTGTTTTTT
NA	TRBV5-1	TRBJ1-6	TRBD1	CASRSTTGSNSPLHF	TGCGCCAGCAGATCGACGACAGGGTCTAATTCACCCCTCCACTTT
NA	TRBV7-6	TRBJ1-1	NA	CASSLDGSGTEAFF	TGTGCCAGCAGCTTAGATGGTTCGGGGACTGAAGCTTTCTTT
NA	TRBV7-8	TRBJ2-7	TRBD2	CASSPQRGGGPYEQYF	TGTGCCAGCAGTCCTCAGCGGGGGGGAGGCCCCTACGAGCAGTACTTC
NA	TRBV27	TRBJ1-5	NA	CASSLSGGYSNQPQHF	TGTGCCAGCAGTTTATCGGGGGGGTATAGCAATCAGCCCCAGCATTTT
NA	TRBV29-1	TRBJ2-7	NA	CSVGGTYSYEQYF	TGCAGCGTTGGAGGGACATATTCCTACGAGCAGTACTTC
once	TRBV19	TRBJ1-4	NA	CASSITGYNEKLFF	TGTGCCAGTAGTATAACCGGGTATAATGAAAAACTGTTTTTT
NA	TRBV10-3	TRBJ2-1	NA	CATSGLDGVYNEQFF	TGTGCCACGAGCGGGCTGGATGGGGTCTACAATGAGCAGTTCTTC
NA	TRBV28	TRBJ2-7	NA	CASSSRGYEQYF	TGTGCCAGCAGTTCCAGGGGCTACGAGCAGTACTTC
NA	TRBV9	TRBJ1-6	TRBD1	CASSPNRAGGLSPLHF	TGTGCCAGCAGCCCTAACCGGGCAGGGGGCCTTTCACCCCTCCACTTT
NA	TRBV21-1	TRBJ2-1	NA	CASIRGNEQFF	TGTGCCAGCATCAGGGGAAATGAGCAGTTCTTC
NA	TRBV3-1/TRBV3-2	TRBJ1-6	NA	CASSQYLSRNSPLHF	TGTGCCAGCAGCCAATACCTTTCCAGGAATTCACCCCTCCACTTT
NA	TRBV19	TRBJ2-5	TRBD1	CASSRDRSETQYF	TGTGCCAGTTCTCGGGACAGATCAGAGACCCAGTACTTC